What follows are 32 T cell receptor beta chains derived from one specimen sequenced in a study of PD-L1 blockade in urothelial cancer. The repertoire was sequenced with immunoSEQ multiplex PCR; TCRdb's copy has only in-frame clones and lacks some. The profile shows about 110,000 clones, approximately 90% of them singletons. Stated time point: peripheral blood 6 weeks after treatment start. The sample was PBMCs, taken around atezolizumab (anti-PD-L1) treatment. The receptor source for this set is a man in his 60s with urothelial cancer.

The chain recombines TRBV6-1 with TRBJ1-4, with D maybe TRBD1 (5 bases). The CDR3 covers 15 residues. The germline gives CDR1 MNHNS, CDR2 SASEGT. V dropped 5 bases and J dropped 2 bases, with 12 bases sitting between them. The CDR3 nucleotides read TGTGCCAGCAGTCCACGCGGGGGGACTAATGAAAAACTGTTTTTT. The encoded protein is CASSPRGGTNEKLFF.

The chain has TRBV27 and TRBJ2-1; 8 positions match TRBD2. Germline CDR1 and CDR2: MNHEY and SMNVEV (reference sequence). The CDR3 extends over 17 amino acids. V gave up 3 bases and J gave up 4 bases; unmatched junction bases: 11. The CDR3 coding sequence is TGTGCCAGCAGTTTGCAAACCCGTATAGCGGGGTACAATGAGCAGTTCTTC. Amino acids: CASSLQTRIAGYNEQFF.

This sequence joins TRBV5-4 and TRBJ2-1; 7 bases align to TRBD2. The CDR3 is 16 residues long. V lost 3 bases, J lost 2 bases, and 8 bases stayed unmatched. CDR1 SGHNT and CDR2 YYREEE come from the germline V gene (reference sequence). The CDR3 region is CASSSSGGGPYNEQFF. CDR3 in DNA: TGTGCCAGCAGCTCCTCGGGGGGAGGGCCCTACAATGAGCAGTTCTTC.

The chain combines TRBV5-6 with TRBJ1-5; the D gene is possibly TRBD1 (5 bases). The CDR3 runs 14 residues. The germline V gene has CDR1 SGHDT and CDR2 YYEEEE. V was cut by 2 bases and J by 6 bases, with 12 bases left in between. DNA of the CDR3: TGTGCCAGCAGCTTCGGGGCGCGGGGTCAGCCCCAGCATTTT. Encoded protein: CASSFGARGQPQHF. The complete variable domain, with remaining parts taken from reference TRBV5-6 and TRBJ1-5, reads DAGVTQSPTHLIKTRGQQVTLRCSPKSGHDTVSWYQQALGQGPQFIFQYYEEEERQRGNFPDRFSGHQFPNYSSELNVNALLLGDSALYLCASSFGARGQPQHFGDGTRLSIL.

The chain has TRBV9 and TRBJ2-3; no firm D call. Trimming shortened V by 0 bases and J by 6 bases, and 11 bases separated the two germline ends. CDR3 size: 14 residues. The germline gives CDR1 SGDLS, CDR2 YYNGEE. The CDR3 region is CASSVEPGSDTQYF. The CDR3 DNA is TGTGCCAGCAGCGTAGAACCAGGCTCGGATACGCAGTATTTT.

This clone was found once. The chain is built from TRBV19 and TRBJ1-2; 8 bases agree with TRBD1. V shed 6 bases and J 3 bases; nucleotides not matched to a gene: 3. The CDR3 sequence is 13 residues long. Germline V CDR1 and CDR2: LNHDA, SQIVND (reference sequence). The CDR3 sequence is CASRTTGDYGYTF. DNA of the CDR3: TGTGCCAGTAGGACGACAGGGGACTATGGCTACACCTTC.

The V gene is TRBV6-6, the J gene TRBJ2-5, with a tentative D call TRBD1 (6 bases). V lost 2 bases and J lost 4, with 8 bases in between. CDR1 is MNHNY and CDR2 is SVGAGI in the germline V gene (reference sequence). This CDR3 has 13 amino acids. This CDR3 reads CASSYTRGETQYF. In DNA form, the CDR3 reads TGTGCCAGCAGTTACACCAGGGGAGAGACCCAGTACTTC.

Only one count was recorded for this clone. The genes are TRBV28 and TRBJ2-7; 7 nucleotides match TRBD2. The CDR3 has 12 amino acids. Germline CDR1 reads MDHEN; CDR2 reads SYDVKM. J lost 11 bases, V lost 1 base, and 5 bases had no gene match. The DNA for the CDR3 is TGTGCCAGCAGTTTATCGCGGGAGTCGAAGTACTTC. It translates to CASSLSRESKYF.

The J gene is TRBJ1-2, the V gene TRBV2, with D perhaps TRBD1 (6 bases). V was shortened by 6 bases and J by 1 base, with 12 bases between the two germline ends. The CDR3 extends over 14 amino acids. Germline loops: CDR1 SNHLY, CDR2 FYNNEI. The CDR3 spells CASRAGVNNYGYTF. The CDR3 bases are TGTGCCAGCAGGGCAGGGGTAAATAACTATGGCTACACCTTC. Combining the CDR3 with reference TRBV2 and TRBJ1-2 gives the whole variable domain EPEVTQTPSHQVTQMGQEVILRCVPISNHLYFYWYRQILGQKVEFLVSFYNNEISEKSEIFDDQFSVERPDGSNFTLKIRSTKLEDSAMYFCASRAGVNNYGYTFGSGTRLTVV.

The V gene is TRBV7-2, the J gene TRBJ1-1; D unresolved. Germline CDR1 SGHTA, CDR2 FQGNSA. V was trimmed by 6 bases and J by 2 bases, leaving 10 bases between them. This CDR3 is 13 amino acids long. The CDR3 DNA sequence: TGTGCCAGCAGTCTTACAGTCAACACTGAAGCTTTCTTT. Translation: CASSLTVNTEAFF.

The rearrangement joins TRBV19 to TRBJ2-2, with D tentatively TRBD2 (6 bases). Germline V gene lookup returns CDR1 LNHDA and CDR2 SQIVND (reference sequence). The CDR3 consists of 15 residues. V was trimmed by 5 bases and J by 3 bases, leaving 13 bases between them. DNA for the CDR3: TGTGCCAGTAGTTGGGGGGATCGCGACACCGGGGAGCTGTTTTTT. Translated, it gives CASSWGDRDTGELFF.

In DNA, the CDR3 is TGCGCCAGCAGCTTGGCCCAGGGCAATGAGCAGTTCTTC. Amino acids: CASSLAQGNEQFF. The chain recombines TRBV5-1 with TRBJ2-1; D perhaps matches TRBD1 (5 bases). CDR1 and CDR2 (germline): SGHRS, YFSETQ. Trimming took off 0 bases at V and 6 bases at J, with 7 bases between the two ends. The CDR3 is 13 residues long.

Within the sample, this clone is medium-sized. V and J are TRBV10-1 and TRBJ1-4; the match to TRBD1 covers 7 bases. Trimming removed 6 bases from V and 6 bases from J; junction bases left unmatched: 13. This CDR3 has 16 residues. From germline, CDR1 is WNHNN and CDR2 SYGVQD (reference sequence). CDR3 in DNA: TGCGCCAGCAGCCACAACCGACAGGGCAGGTATGAAAAACTGTTTTTT. Its translation: CASSHNRQGRYEKLFF.

This chain links TRBV5-6 with TRBJ1-2; TRBD1 matches 7 bases. Germline lookup yields CDR1 SGHDT and CDR2 YYEEEE. V shed 4 bases and J 8 bases; nucleotides not matched to a gene: 8. The CDR3 is made up of 13 amino acids. The CDR3: CASSTGYRGGYTF. CDR3 DNA: TGTGCCAGCAGCACTGGGTACAGGGGCGGCTACACCTTC.

This chain joins TRBV21-1 and TRBJ2-4; TRBD2, as called in the table, went unchecked against the DNA. TRBV21-1 is recorded as a pseudogene. CDR3 size: 20 residues. CDR3 sequence: CASSKGSCLAGGPAKNIQYF. The CDR3 bases are TGTGCCAGCAGCAAAGGGTCTTGCCTAGCGGGGGGGCCAGCCAAAAACATTCAGTACTTC.

This clone has only one observation. The chain joins TRBV2 to TRBJ2-5, with D tentatively TRBD1 (8 bases). Germline V gene sequence: CDR1 SNHLY, CDR2 FYNNEI. Trimming left V 6 bases short and J 5 bases short, with 16 bases between. CDR3 length: 14 amino acids. CDR3 nucleotide sequence: TGTGCCAGCAGGCGATACAGGGGGGGGGAGACCCAGTACTTC. This translates into CASRRYRGGETQYF.

The chain is built from TRBV5-4 and TRBJ2-2, with 8 bases fitting TRBD2. There are 16 residues in the CDR3. The J segment lost 1 base and the V segment lost 4 bases, leaving 6 bases of the junction unmatched. Germline-derived CDR1 and CDR2 are SGHNT and YYREEE (reference sequence). CDR3 region: CASSPGLAGNTGELFF. Written as DNA, the CDR3 is TGTGCCAGCAGCCCAGGGCTAGCGGGGAACACCGGGGAGCTGTTTTTT.

V is TRBV11-1 and J is TRBJ2-7, with 8 bases fitting TRBD2. The CDR3 contains 15 residues. V was pared by 2 bases and J by 2 bases, with 5 bases of the junction left unmatched. Germline V gene lookup returns CDR1 SGHAT and CDR2 FQDESV (reference sequence). The chain's CDR3 is CASSLSTAGAYEQYF. CDR3 sequence (DNA): TGTGCCAGCAGCTTATCAACAGCGGGAGCCTACGAGCAGTACTTC. The full variable domain, its missing parts supplied by reference TRBV11-1 and TRBJ2-7, is EAEVAQSPRYKITEKSQAVAFWCDPISGHATLYWYRQILGQGPELLVQFQDESVVDDSQLPKDRFSAERLKGVDSTLKIQPAELGDSAMYLCASSLSTAGAYEQYFGPGTRLTVT.

V and J are TRBV2 and TRBJ1-5; no clear D. Trimming took off 7 bases at V and 0 bases at J, with 7 bases between the two ends. This CDR3 has 13 amino acids. CDR1 is SNHLY and CDR2 is FYNNEI in the germline V gene. The CDR3 here is CASKEYSNQPQHF. Here the CDR3 DNA reads TGTGCCAGCAAAGAGTATAGCAATCAGCCCCAGCATTTT.

The V call is TRBV6-1, the J call TRBJ2-1, with a possible D match to TRBD1 (6 bases). The CDR3 is 13 amino acids. The V gene lost 5 bases and the J gene lost 5 bases, with 10 bases spanning the gap. CDR1 and CDR2 from the germline V gene are MNHNS and SASEGT. The CDR3 protein is CASSLHRDNEQFF. In nucleotides, the CDR3 is TGTGCCAGCAGTCTCCACAGGGACAATGAGCAGTTCTTC.

The chain has TRBV5-6 and TRBJ1-2, with TRBD1 identical over 7 bases. Trimming took 6 bases from V and 4 from J; bases not matched to a gene: 12. Germline CDR1 and CDR2: SGHDT and YYEEEE. This CDR3 is 15 amino acids long. CDR3 sequence: CASTEQGRPSYGYTF. The CDR3 DNA is TGTGCCAGCACCGAACAGGGGCGTCCCTCCTATGGCTACACCTTC.

The chain joins TRBV6-1 to TRBJ2-2; no reliable D call. CDR3 length: 13 residues. The V gene's germline CDR1 is MNHNS and CDR2 SASEGT. Trimming cost V 4 bases and J 1 base, with 4 bases left between them. CDR3 in amino acids: CASSVRNTGELFF. CDR3 sequence (DNA): TGTGCCAGCAGTGTTCGGAACACCGGGGAGCTGTTTTTT.

The chain joins TRBV6-5 to TRBJ2-5; tentative D call: TRBD1 (6 bases). Germline-derived CDR1 and CDR2 are MNHEY and SVGAGI. The CDR3 extends over 13 amino acids. V was cut by 6 bases and J by 1 base, with 9 bases left in between. Here the CDR3 reads CASSRTVQETQYF. DNA for the CDR3: TGTGCCAGCAGCCGGACAGTCCAAGAGACCCAGTACTTC.

This rearrangement joins TRBV29-1 to TRBJ2-1; possible D gene TRBD2, 5 bases. Germline values: CDR1 SQVTM, CDR2 ANQGSEA. Between the trimmed V and J ends, which lost 0 bases and 0 bases, there was a span of 12 bases. The CDR3 sequence is 16 residues long. This CDR3 is CSVEEADASSYNEQFF. CDR3 nucleotides: TGCAGCGTTGAAGAAGCGGACGCGAGCTCCTACAATGAGCAGTTCTTC.

A single count supports this clone. This chain links TRBV6-6 with TRBJ2-2; 7 positions match TRBD2. Trimming took 6 bases from V and 1 from J; bases not matched to a gene: 5. There are 15 residues in the CDR3. Germline V gives CDR1 MNHNY, CDR2 SVGAGI (reference sequence). The CDR3 nucleotides read TGTGCCAGCAGCTCCGGGACTATGAACACCGGGGAGCTGTTTTTT. Its translation: CASSSGTMNTGELFF.

The chain links TRBV28 to TRBJ2-1, with 10 bases lining up with TRBD2. The germline CDR1 and CDR2 sequences are MDHEN and SYDVKM. This CDR3 contains 16 residues. Germline trimming cut 5 bases from V and 5 bases from J; bases unmatched to any gene: 9. CDR3 sequence reads: CASSPITSGDDNEQFF. The CDR3 nucleotides are TGTGCCAGCAGTCCCATTACTAGCGGGGACGACAATGAGCAGTTCTTC.

V gene TRBV28 combines with J gene TRBJ2-7; 7 nucleotides line up with TRBD1. V dropped 5 bases and J dropped 6; count of bases not matched to a gene: 19. The CDR3 runs 17 residues. Germline-derived CDR1 and CDR2 are MDHEN and SYDVKM. The CDR3 region is CASSKTQGYPYPFEQYF. DNA of the CDR3: TGTGCCAGCAGTAAGACACAGGGGTATCCTTATCCTTTCGAGCAGTACTTC.

This chain connects TRBV5-5 to TRBJ1-3, with 7 bases identical to TRBD1. Germline trimming cut 7 bases from V and 2 bases from J; bases unmatched to any gene: 9. Germline assignment: CDR1 SGHKS and CDR2 YYEKEE (reference sequence). The CDR3 is 15 residues long. This CDR3 is CASQTGKVTGNTIYF. The CDR3 DNA reads TGTGCCAGCCAGACAGGGAAGGTGACTGGAAACACCATATATTTT. The full variable domain, its missing parts supplied by reference TRBV5-5 and TRBJ1-3, is DAGVTQSPTHLIKTRGQQVTLRCSPISGHKSVSWYQQVLGQGPQFIFQYYEKEERGRGNFPDRFSARQFPNYSSELNVNALLLGDSALYLCASQTGKVTGNTIYFGEGSWLTVV.

The rearrangement joins TRBV12-2 to TRBJ1-5. TRBV12-2 constitutes a pseudogene. This CDR3 region has 16 residues. CDR3 in amino acids: CASRLAWGDSNQPQHF. CDR3 sequence (DNA): TGTGCAAGTCGCTTAGCGTGGGGGGATAGCAATCAGCCCCAGCATTTT.

In this sample, this clone turned up once. J is TRBJ2-5 and V is TRBV27; the match to TRBD1 covers 8 bases. The CDR3 covers 13 residues. In germline, CDR1 is MNHEY, CDR2 SMNVEV (reference sequence). J was trimmed by 4 bases and V by 6 bases; bases with no gene match: 4. CDR3 nucleotide sequence: TGTGCCAGCAGGTCACAGGGGGTAGAGACCCAGTACTTC. As protein: CASRSQGVETQYF.

This chain joins TRBV30 and TRBJ1-4; D unclear. The germline gives CDR1 GTSNPN, CDR2 SVGIG (reference sequence). The ends were cut back, 4 bases at V and 8 bases at J, with 14 bases in the middle. This CDR3 has 13 amino acids. The CDR3 sequence: CAWNHQDREKLFF. The CDR3 coding sequence is TGTGCCTGGAATCATCAGGATAGGGAAAAACTGTTTTTT.

V usage is TRBV7-6 and J usage is TRBJ2-3; D might be TRBD2 (7 bases). The V gene's germline CDR1 is SGHVS and CDR2 FNYEAQ. V was clipped by 5 bases and J by 10 bases, with 28 bases between them. This CDR3 is built from 17 residues. This CDR3 is CASSLRGWEGGIGAQYF. DNA for the CDR3: TGTGCCAGCAGCCTCCGTGGGTGGGAGGGGGGCATCGGTGCGCAGTATTTT.